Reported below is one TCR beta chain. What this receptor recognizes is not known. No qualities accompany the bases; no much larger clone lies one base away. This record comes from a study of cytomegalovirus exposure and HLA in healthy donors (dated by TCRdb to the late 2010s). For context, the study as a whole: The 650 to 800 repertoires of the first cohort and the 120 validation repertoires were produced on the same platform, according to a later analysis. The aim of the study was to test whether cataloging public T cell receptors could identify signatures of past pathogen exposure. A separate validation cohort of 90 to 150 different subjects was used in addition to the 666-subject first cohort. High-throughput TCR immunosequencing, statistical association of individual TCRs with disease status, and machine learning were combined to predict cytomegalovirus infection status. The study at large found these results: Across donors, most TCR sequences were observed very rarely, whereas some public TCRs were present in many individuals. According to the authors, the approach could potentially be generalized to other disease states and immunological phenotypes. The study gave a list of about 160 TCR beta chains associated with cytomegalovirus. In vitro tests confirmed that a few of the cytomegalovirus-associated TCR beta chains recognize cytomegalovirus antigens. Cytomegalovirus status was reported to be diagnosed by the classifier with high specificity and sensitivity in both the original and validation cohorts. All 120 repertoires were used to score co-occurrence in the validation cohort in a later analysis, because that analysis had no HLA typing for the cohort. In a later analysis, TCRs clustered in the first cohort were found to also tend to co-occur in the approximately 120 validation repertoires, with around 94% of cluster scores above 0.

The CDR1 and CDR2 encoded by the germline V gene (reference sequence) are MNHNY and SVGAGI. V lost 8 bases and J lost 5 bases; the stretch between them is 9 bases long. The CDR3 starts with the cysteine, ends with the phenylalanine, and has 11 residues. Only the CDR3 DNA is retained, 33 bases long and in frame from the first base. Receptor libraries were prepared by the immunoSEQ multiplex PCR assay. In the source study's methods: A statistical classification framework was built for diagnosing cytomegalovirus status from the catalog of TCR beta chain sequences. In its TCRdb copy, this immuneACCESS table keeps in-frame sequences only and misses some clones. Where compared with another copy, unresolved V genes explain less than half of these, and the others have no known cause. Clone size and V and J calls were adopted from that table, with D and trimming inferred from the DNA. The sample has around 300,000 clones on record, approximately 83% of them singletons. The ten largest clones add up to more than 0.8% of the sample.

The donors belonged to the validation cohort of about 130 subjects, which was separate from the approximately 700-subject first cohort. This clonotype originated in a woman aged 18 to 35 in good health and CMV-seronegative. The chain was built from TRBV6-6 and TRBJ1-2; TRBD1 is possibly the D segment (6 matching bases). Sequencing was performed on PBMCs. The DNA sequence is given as TGTGCCAGCGGGGGCCTATATGGCTACACCTTC. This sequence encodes CASGGLYGYTF.